One and the same sample provided the 16 T cell receptor beta chains below, sequenced in a study of blood T cell repertoires in COVID-19. TCRdb's copy holds only in-frame clones and misses some; the assay was immunoSEQ multiplex PCR. Of around 130,000 clones in the sample, around nine tenths are singletons; the top ten hold more than 2%. Sequenced: peripheral blood. Receptor source: a woman between 50 and 59 years old with acute or convalescent COVID-19.

This clone was seen only a few times. V gene TRBV5-8 combines with J gene TRBJ1-5; D remains ambiguous. V was cut by 2 bases and J by 6 bases, with 9 bases left in between. This CDR3 is built from 13 residues. Per the germline V gene, CDR1 is SGHTS and CDR2 is YDEGEE. The CDR3: CASSLRVTQPQHF. CDR3 in DNA: TGTGCCAGCAGCTTAAGAGTCACTCAGCCCCAGCATTTT.

V usage is TRBV5-1 and J usage is TRBJ2-7; 7 nucleotides agree with TRBD2. The ends lost 0 bases at V and 5 bases at J; junction bases unmatched: 8. Germline loops: CDR1 SGHRS, CDR2 YFSETQ. This CDR3 contains 15 residues. This CDR3 is CASSLGSGLADEQYF. Here the CDR3 DNA reads TGCGCCAGCAGCTTGGGGTCAGGGCTAGCGGACGAGCAGTACTTC.

The CDR3 DNA reads TGTGCCAGCAGTTTACGGACAGCGACTGAAGCTTTCTTT. Protein sequence: CASSLRTATEAFF. This chain uses TRBV12-3 or TRBV12-4 with TRBJ1-1; D possibly corresponds to TRBD1 (6 bases). This CDR3 has 13 amino acids. V was clipped by 2 bases and J by 5 bases, with 9 bases between them.

The V gene is TRBV30, the J gene TRBJ2-7, with D possibly being TRBD1 (5 bases). The V and J ends lost 2 bases and 7 bases respectively, with 15 bases between them. Per germline, CDR1 GTSNPN and CDR2 SVGIG (reference sequence). The CDR3 loop spans 13 amino acids. CDR3 DNA sequence: TGTGCCTGGAGTAGGCAGGGCCAGGGAGAGCAGTACTTC. Its translation is CAWSRQGQGEQYF.

This clone has just a few counts. This chain connects TRBV5-4 to TRBJ2-7; possibly TRBD1 for D (6 bases). Germline V CDR1 and CDR2: SGHNT, YYREEE (reference sequence). This CDR3 comprises 14 residues. With 1 base removed from V and 4 bases from J, the gap between germline ends came to 12 bases. The CDR3 is CASSLTGSTYEQYF. The CDR3 DNA follows: TGTGCCAGCAGCTTGACAGGGTCAACTTACGAGCAGTACTTC.

The chain has TRBV6-5 and TRBJ2-2, with no clear D. V lost 6 bases and J lost 1, with 12 bases in between. Germline loops: CDR1 MNHEY, CDR2 SVGAGI. This CDR3 comprises 15 residues. Here the CDR3 reads CASRSSPMNTGELFF. The CDR3 nucleotides are TGTGCCAGCAGGTCCTCTCCTATGAACACCGGGGAGCTGTTTTTT.

The chain joins TRBV6-1 to TRBJ1-1, with 7 bases fitting TRBD1. CDR3 length: 13 residues. The junction had 4 bases not matched to a gene; V was cut back by 3 bases and J by 6 bases. In germline, CDR1 is MNHNS, CDR2 SASEGT. The CDR3 spells CASSDRQGPEAFF. In nucleotides, the CDR3 is TGTGCCAGCAGTGACCGACAGGGCCCTGAAGCTTTCTTT.

The chain uses TRBV4-2 and TRBJ2-7; D is uncertain. Trimming pared 6 bases from V and 3 bases from J, leaving 12 bases between. The germline gives CDR1 LGHNA, CDR2 YNFKEQ. The CDR3 has 13 residues. The CDR3 loop is CASRRPAGYEQYF. In nucleotides, the CDR3 is TGTGCCAGCAGGCGCCCCGCAGGCTACGAGCAGTACTTC.

The gene calls are TRBV5-1 and TRBJ1-2; tentative D call: TRBD1 (5 bases). Per germline, CDR1 SGHRS and CDR2 YFSETQ. This CDR3 has 11 amino acids. V lost 2 bases, J lost 8 bases, and 7 bases lay in between. CDR3 nucleotides: TGCGCCAGCAGCTTAAAGGGGGGCTACACCTTC. It encodes CASSLKGGYTF.

The chain has TRBV7-2 and TRBJ1-2; D is possibly TRBD1 (5 bases). The V gene's germline CDR1 is SGHTA and CDR2 FQGNSA. V lost 0 bases to trimming and J lost 5 bases, with 13 bases between them. There are 15 residues in the CDR3. The CDR3 reads CASSLAFRGGYGYTF. Written as DNA, the CDR3 is TGTGCCAGCAGCTTAGCGTTTAGGGGAGGGTATGGCTACACCTTC.

V gene TRBV7-2 combines with J gene TRBJ2-3; D is possibly TRBD2 (5 bases). Germline-derived CDR1 and CDR2 are SGHTA and FQGNSA. Trimming shortened V by 8 bases and J by 0 bases, and 15 bases separated the two germline ends. The length of the CDR3 is 15 residues. CDR3 sequence (DNA): TGTGCCAGCTTATCTAGCCCAATTAGCACAGATACGCAGTATTTT. Amino acid sequence: CASLSSPISTDTQYF.

This clone was picked up a small number of times. This chain joins TRBV10-3 and TRBJ1-5; D perhaps matches TRBD1 (5 bases). Trimming pared 5 bases from V and 0 bases from J, leaving 8 bases between. This CDR3 comprises 14 residues. Germline V lookup: CDR1 ENHRY, CDR2 SYGVKD. The CDR3 nucleotides are TGTGCCATCAGTCCGACAGATAGCAATCAGCCCCAGCATTTT. As protein: CAISPTDSNQPQHF.

V usage is TRBV2 and J usage is TRBJ1-6; the match to TRBD1 covers 8 bases. This CDR3 is built from 15 residues. Germline assignment: CDR1 SNHLY and CDR2 FYNNEI. Trimming cost V 3 bases and J 7 bases; bases outside gene matches: 5. The CDR3 sequence: CASSDQGAGNSPLHF. CDR3 DNA sequence: TGTGCCAGCAGTGACCAGGGGGCAGGGAATTCACCCCTCCACTTT. The variable domain in full, with the rest retrieved from reference TRBV2 and TRBJ1-6, is EPEVTQTPSHQVTQMGQEVILRCVPISNHLYFYWYRQILGQKVEFLVSFYNNEISEKSEIFDDQFSVERPDGSNFTLKIRSTKLEDSAMYFCASSDQGAGNSPLHFGNGTRLTVT.

This sequence joins TRBV12-5 and TRBJ2-3; D is ambiguous. V was clipped by 3 bases and J by 2 bases, with 9 bases between them. The CDR3 spans 14 residues. The germline gives CDR1 LGHNT, CDR2 FRNRAP. In DNA form, the CDR3 reads TGTGCTAGTGGTTTCGGCGGAACCACAGATACGCAGTATTTT. This encodes CASGFGGTTDTQYF.

The gene calls are TRBV5-1 and TRBJ1-2; TRBD1 matches 7 bases. V lost 3 bases and J lost 0; bases outside the gene matches: 5. Germline values: CDR1 SGHRS, CDR2 YFSETQ. There are 15 residues in the CDR3. The CDR3 reads CASSSWTGANYGYTF. The CDR3, as DNA: TGCGCCAGCAGCTCGTGGACAGGAGCTAACTATGGCTACACCTTC.

The chain has TRBV6-5 and TRBJ1-4, with 8 bases identical to TRBD1. The junction had 4 bases not matched to a gene; V was cut back by 1 base and J by 12 bases. The CDR3 totals 13 residues. Germline CDR1 MNHEY, CDR2 SVGAGI. CDR3 in amino acids: CASSYWTGTELFF. Here the CDR3 DNA reads TGTGCCAGCAGTTACTGGACAGGGACGGAACTGTTTTTT.